This TCR beta chain is from a study of cytotoxic CD8 clonotypes in ibrutinib-treated CLL. At the level of the study: After a median roughly 12 months on treatment (6 to 36), response samples were drawn. Per sample, productive templates averaged 255,043 and productive rearrangements averaged roughly 91,000.

Germline values: CDR1 MGHDK, CDR2 SYGVNS. V lost 0 bases, J lost 4 bases, and 7 bases lay in between. The CDR3 has 13 residues. Assay used: immunoSEQ multiplex PCR; TCRdb lists only in-frame clones, some missing. The sample records approximately 100,000 clones, more than 55% being singletons. The sequence was obtained from a human donor with chronic lymphocytic leukemia. V is TRBV25-1 and J is TRBJ2-7; D not certain. Sequenced material: PBMCs, taken after 24 months of ibrutinib treatment. The CDR3 coding sequence is TGTGCCAGCAGTGAATACGCCCCTTACGAGCAGTACTTC. It translates to CASSEYAPYEQYF.